This T cell receptor (beta chain) emerged from a study of OX40 agonist ivuxolimab in advanced cancers. Overall study findings and caveats: Expanded clones tended on average to be more numerous among CD8+ T cells than CD4+.

Points on this clone: Its specificity is unknown.

The CDR3 length is 15 residues. Germline lookup yields CDR1 MDHEN and CDR2 SYDVKM. V lost 3 bases and J lost 9, with 18 bases in between. TCRdb keeps only in-frame clones here, not all; method: immunoSEQ multiplex PCR. The sample carries about 78,000 clones, about 91% recorded once. The input for sequencing was CD4+ or CD8+ T cells sorted from blood, taken in a trial of the OX40 agonist ivuxolimab. The chain is built from TRBV28 and TRBJ2-1; tentatively, D is TRBD2 (5 bases). The origin of this receptor is an adult with an advanced solid tumor such as melanoma, head and neck, liver or kidney cancer. CDR3 nucleotides: TGTGCCAGCAGTTTCGCAGCGGACGGGGTCGGTGAGCAGTTCTTC. Residues: CASSFAADGVGEQFF.